The sequence of this TCR beta chain was determined in a study of OX40 agonist ivuxolimab in advanced cancers. About the research overall: With ivuxolimab, an agonistic anti-OX40 (CD134) antibody, patients were treated. Points from the study as a whole: Expanded clones were, on average, more numerous in CD8+ T cells than in CD4+. CD4+ and CD8+ T cells in blood underwent clonal expansion by week 6 at 0.1 to 3.0 mg/kg. Expanded peripheral T cell antigen specificity was not determined.

Data came from immunoSEQ multiplex PCR; TCRdb stores just in-frame clones and leaves some out. The table includes 85,000 to 90,000 clones, roughly 92% detected once. To note about this clone: The antigen is undetermined.

The clonotype originates from an adult with an advanced solid tumor such as melanoma, head and neck, liver or kidney cancer. The sequenced sample was CD4+ or CD8+ T cells sorted from blood, obtained in a trial of the OX40 agonist ivuxolimab.

The CDR3 region is CASSLEMTQQYF. CDR3 bases: TGTGCCAGCAGCTTAGAGATGACTCAGCAGTACTTC. The chain has TRBV11-3 and TRBJ2-7; D is unclear. Germline V gene lookup returns CDR1 SGHNT and CDR2 YENEEA. Trimming took 0 bases from V and 8 from J, leaving 8 bases between them. The CDR3 has 12 amino acids.